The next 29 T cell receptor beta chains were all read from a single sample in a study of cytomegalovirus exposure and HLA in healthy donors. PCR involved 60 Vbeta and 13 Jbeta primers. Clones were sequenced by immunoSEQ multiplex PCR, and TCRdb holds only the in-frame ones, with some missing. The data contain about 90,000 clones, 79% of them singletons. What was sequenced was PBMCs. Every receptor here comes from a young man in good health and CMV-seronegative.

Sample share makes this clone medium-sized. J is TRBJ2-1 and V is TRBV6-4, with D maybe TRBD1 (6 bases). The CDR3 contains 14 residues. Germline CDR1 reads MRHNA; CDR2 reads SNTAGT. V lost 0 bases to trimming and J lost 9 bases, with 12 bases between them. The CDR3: CASSDSLGAGEQFF. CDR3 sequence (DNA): TGTGCCAGCAGTGACTCATTGGGGGCCGGTGAGCAGTTCTTC.

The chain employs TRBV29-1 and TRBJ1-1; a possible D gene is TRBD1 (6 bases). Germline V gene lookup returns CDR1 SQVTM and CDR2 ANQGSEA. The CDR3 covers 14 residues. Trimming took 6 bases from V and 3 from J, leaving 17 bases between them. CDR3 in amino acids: CSVPTPGVDTEAFF. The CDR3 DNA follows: TGCAGCGTCCCTACGCCAGGGGTCGACACTGAAGCTTTCTTT.

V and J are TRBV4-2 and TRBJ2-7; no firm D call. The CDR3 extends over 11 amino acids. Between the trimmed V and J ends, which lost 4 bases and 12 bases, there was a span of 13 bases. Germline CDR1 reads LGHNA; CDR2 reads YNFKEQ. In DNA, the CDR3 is TGTGCCAGCAGCCCTGGGCCATCCCTGTACTTC. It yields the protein CASSPGPSLYF.

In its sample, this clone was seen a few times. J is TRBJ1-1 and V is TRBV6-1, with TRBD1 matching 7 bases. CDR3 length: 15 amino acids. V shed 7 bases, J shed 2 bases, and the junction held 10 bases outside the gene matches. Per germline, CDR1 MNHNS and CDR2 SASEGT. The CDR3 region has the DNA TGTGCCAGCATTAACAGGGGAGGCTATAACACTGAAGCTTTCTTT. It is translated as CASINRGGYNTEAFF.

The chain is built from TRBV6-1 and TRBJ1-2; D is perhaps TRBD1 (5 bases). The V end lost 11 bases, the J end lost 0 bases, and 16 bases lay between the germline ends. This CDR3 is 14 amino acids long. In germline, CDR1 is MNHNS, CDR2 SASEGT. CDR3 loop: CALKPTGANYGYTF. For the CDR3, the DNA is TGTGCCCTTAAACCCACAGGAGCTAACTATGGCTACACCTTC.

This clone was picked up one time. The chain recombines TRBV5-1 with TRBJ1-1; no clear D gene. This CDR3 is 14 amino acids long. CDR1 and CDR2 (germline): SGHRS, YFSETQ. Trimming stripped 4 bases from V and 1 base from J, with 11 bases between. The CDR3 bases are TGCGCCAGCAGCCCGGGAAGCGCGAACACTGAAGCTTTCTTT. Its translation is CASSPGSANTEAFF.

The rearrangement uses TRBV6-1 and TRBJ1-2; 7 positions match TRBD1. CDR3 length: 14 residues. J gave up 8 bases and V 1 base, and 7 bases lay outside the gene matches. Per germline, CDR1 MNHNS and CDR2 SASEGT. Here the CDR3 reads CASSEGKGGDGYTF. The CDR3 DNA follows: TGTGCCAGCAGTGAAGGTAAAGGGGGCGACGGCTACACCTTC.

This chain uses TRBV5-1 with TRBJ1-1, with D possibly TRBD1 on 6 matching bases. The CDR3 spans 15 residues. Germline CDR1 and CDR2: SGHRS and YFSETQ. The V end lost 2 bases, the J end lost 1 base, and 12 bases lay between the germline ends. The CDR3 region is CASSLRQAENTEAFF. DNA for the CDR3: TGCGCCAGCAGCTTACGACAGGCTGAGAACACTGAAGCTTTCTTT.

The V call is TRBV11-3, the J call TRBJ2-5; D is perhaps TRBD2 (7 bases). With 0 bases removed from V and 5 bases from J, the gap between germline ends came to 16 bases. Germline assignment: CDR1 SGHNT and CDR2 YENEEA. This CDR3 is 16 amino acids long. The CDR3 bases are TGTGCCAGCAGCTTAGAGGGCAGGGGAGGGCAGGAGACCCAGTACTTC. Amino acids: CASSLEGRGGQETQYF.

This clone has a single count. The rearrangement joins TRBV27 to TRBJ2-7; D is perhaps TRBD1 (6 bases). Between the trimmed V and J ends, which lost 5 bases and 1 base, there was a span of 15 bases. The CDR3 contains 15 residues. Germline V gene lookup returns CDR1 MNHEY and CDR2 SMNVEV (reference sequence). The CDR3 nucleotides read TGTGCCAGCAGTCCCCAGGGCCAGGGGTCCTACGAGCAGTACTTC. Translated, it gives CASSPQGQGSYEQYF.

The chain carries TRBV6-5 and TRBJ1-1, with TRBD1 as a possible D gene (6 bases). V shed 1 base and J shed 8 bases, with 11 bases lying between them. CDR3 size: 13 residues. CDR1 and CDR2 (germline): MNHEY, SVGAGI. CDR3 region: CASSYYMGAEAFF. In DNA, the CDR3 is TGTGCCAGCAGTTACTATATGGGGGCAGAAGCTTTCTTT.

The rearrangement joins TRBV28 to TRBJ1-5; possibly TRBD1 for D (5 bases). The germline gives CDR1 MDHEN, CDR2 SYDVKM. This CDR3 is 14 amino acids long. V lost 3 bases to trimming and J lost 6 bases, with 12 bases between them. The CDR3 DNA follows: TGTGCCAGCAGTTTGGGAGGGGCGGGTCAGCCCCAGCATTTT. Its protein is CASSLGGAGQPQHF.

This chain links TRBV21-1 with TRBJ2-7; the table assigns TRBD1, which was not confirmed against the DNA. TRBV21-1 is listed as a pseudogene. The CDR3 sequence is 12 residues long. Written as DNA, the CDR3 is TGTGCCAGCCTCCGGGACAGCTACGAGCAGTACTTC. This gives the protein CASLRDSYEQYF.

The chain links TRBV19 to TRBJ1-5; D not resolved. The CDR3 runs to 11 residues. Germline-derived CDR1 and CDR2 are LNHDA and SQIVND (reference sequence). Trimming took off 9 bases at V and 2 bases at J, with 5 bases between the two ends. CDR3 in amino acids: CASGGNQPQHF. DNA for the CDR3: TGTGCCAGCGGGGGCAATCAGCCCCAGCATTTT.

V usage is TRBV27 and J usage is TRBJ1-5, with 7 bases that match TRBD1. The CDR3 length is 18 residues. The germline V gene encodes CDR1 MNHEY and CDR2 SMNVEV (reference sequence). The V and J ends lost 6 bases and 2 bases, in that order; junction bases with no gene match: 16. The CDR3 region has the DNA TGTGCCAGCAGAACGAACATGCTAACTGACAGGGGCAATCAGCCCCAGCATTTT. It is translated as CASRTNMLTDRGNQPQHF.

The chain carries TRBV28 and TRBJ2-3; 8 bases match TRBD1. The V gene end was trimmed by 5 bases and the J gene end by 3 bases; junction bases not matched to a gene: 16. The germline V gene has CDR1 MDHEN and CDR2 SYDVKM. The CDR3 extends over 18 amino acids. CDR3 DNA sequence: TGTGCCAGCAGTCCACCCCGGACAGGGCTAGGTTGGACAGATACGCAGTATTTT. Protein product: CASSPPRTGLGWTDTQYF. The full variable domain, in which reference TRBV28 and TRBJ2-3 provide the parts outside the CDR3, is DVKVTQSSRYLVKRTGEKVFLECVQDMDHENMFWYRQDPGLGLRLIYFSYDVKMKEKGDIPEGYSVSREKKERFSLILESASTNQTSMYLCASSPPRTGLGWTDTQYFGPGTRLTVL.

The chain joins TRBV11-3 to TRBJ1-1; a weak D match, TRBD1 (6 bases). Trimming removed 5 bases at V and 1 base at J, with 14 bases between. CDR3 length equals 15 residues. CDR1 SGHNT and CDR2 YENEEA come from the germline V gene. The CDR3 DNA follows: TGTGCCAGCAGCGTGCCGAGGGGGTCGAACACTGAAGCTTTCTTT. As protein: CASSVPRGSNTEAFF.

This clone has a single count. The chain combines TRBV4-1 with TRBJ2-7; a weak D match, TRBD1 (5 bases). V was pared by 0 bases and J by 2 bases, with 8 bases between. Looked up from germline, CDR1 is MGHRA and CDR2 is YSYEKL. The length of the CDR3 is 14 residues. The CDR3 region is CASSQDPGTYEQYF. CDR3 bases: TGCGCCAGCAGCCAAGATCCAGGGACCTACGAGCAGTACTTC.

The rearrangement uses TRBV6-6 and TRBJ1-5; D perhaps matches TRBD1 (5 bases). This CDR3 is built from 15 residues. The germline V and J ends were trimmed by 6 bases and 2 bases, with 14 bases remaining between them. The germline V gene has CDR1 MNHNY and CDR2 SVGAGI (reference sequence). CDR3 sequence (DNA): TGTGCCAGCAGCCGGACAACTATTGGCAATCAGCCCCAGCATTTT. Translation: CASSRTTIGNQPQHF.

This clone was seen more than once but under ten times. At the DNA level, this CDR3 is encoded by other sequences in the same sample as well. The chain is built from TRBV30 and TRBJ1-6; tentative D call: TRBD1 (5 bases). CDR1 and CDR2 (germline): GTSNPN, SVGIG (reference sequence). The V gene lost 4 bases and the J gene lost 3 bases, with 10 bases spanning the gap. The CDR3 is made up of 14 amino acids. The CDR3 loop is CAWTFDSYNSPLHF. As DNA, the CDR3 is TGTGCCTGGACCTTCGACAGCTATAATTCACCCCTCCACTTT.

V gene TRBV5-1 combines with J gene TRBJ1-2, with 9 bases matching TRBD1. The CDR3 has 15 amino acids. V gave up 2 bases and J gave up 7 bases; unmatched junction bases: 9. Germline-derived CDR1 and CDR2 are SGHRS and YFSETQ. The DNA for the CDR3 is TGCGCCAGCAGCTTTTGGGACAGGGAATCCGGTGGCTACACCTTC. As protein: CASSFWDRESGGYTF.

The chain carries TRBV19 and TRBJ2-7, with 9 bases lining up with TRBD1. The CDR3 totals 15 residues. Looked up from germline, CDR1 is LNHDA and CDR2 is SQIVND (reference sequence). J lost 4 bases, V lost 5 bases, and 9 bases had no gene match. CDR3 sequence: CASSPEDRGPYEQYF. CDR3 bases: TGTGCCAGTAGTCCGGAGGACAGGGGCCCATACGAGCAGTACTTC.

The CDR3 DNA is TGTGCCAGCAGTTACCAAGCAGGGGCCACATCAGAAGCTTTCTTT. This gives the protein CASSYQAGATSEAFF. V and J are TRBV6-5 and TRBJ1-1; tentatively, D is TRBD1 (6 bases). The CDR3 spans 15 residues. Germline CDR1 MNHEY, CDR2 SVGAGI. V was shortened by 2 bases and J by 8 bases, with 18 bases between the two germline ends.

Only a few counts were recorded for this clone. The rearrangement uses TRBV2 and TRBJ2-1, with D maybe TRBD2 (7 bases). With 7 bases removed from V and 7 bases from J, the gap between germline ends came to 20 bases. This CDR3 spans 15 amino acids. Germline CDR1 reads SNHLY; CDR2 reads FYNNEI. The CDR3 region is CASTLPKGGRNEQFF. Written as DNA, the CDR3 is TGTGCCAGCACCCTACCGAAGGGGGGGCGGAATGAGCAGTTCTTC. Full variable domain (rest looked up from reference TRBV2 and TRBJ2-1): EPEVTQTPSHQVTQMGQEVILRCVPISNHLYFYWYRQILGQKVEFLVSFYNNEISEKSEIFDDQFSVERPDGSNFTLKIRSTKLEDSAMYFCASTLPKGGRNEQFFGPGTRLTVL.

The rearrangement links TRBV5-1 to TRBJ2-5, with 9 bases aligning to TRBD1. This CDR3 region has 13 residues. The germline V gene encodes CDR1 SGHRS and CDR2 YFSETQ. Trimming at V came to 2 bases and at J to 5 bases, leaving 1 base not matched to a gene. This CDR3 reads CASSFGQGETQYF. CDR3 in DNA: TGCGCCAGCAGCTTCGGACAGGGGGAGACCCAGTACTTC.

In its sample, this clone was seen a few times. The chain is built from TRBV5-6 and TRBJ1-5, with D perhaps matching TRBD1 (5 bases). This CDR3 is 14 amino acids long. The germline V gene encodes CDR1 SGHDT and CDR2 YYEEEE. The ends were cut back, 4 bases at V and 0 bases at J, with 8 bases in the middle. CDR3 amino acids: CASSDGGSNQPQHF. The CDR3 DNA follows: TGTGCCAGCAGCGACGGGGGTAGCAATCAGCCCCAGCATTTT.

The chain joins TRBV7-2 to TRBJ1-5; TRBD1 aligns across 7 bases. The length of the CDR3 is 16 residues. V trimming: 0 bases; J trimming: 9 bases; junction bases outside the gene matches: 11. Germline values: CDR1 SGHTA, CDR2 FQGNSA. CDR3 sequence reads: CASSLASGQLLAPQHF. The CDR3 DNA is TGTGCCAGCAGCTTAGCCTCGGGACAGCTCCTCGCGCCCCAGCATTTT.

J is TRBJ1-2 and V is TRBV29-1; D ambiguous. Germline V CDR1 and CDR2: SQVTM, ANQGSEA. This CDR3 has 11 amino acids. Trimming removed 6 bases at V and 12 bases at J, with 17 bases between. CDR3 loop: CSVPFVGANTF. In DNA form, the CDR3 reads TGCAGCGTACCTTTCGTCGGTGCTAACACCTTC.

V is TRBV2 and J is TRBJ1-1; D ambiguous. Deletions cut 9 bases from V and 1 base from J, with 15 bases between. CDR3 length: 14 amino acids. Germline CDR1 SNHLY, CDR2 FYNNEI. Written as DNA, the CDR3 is TGTGCCAGACCCTCGGACGCGGGGAACACTGAAGCTTTCTTT. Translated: CARPSDAGNTEAFF. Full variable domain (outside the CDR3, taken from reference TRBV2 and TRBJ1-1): EPEVTQTPSHQVTQMGQEVILRCVPISNHLYFYWYRQILGQKVEFLVSFYNNEISEKSEIFDDQFSVERPDGSNFTLKIRSTKLEDSAMYFCARPSDAGNTEAFFGQGTRLTVV.